This T cell receptor beta chain was retrieved from a study of OX40 agonist ivuxolimab in advanced cancers. This CDR3 contains 14 residues. Germline trimming cut 0 bases from V and 3 bases from J; bases unmatched to any gene: 0. CDR1 is SGHRS and CDR2 is YFSETQ in the germline V gene. TCRdb's table, derived via immunoSEQ multiplex PCR, lists solely in-frame clones and lacks some. Altogether tens of thousands of clones are present, about 80% being singletons, with the ten largest covering just under 7%. The source material was CD4+ or CD8+ T cells sorted from blood, sampled in a trial of the OX40 agonist ivuxolimab. The receptor comes from an adult with an advanced solid tumor such as melanoma, head and neck, liver or kidney cancer. The rearrangement uses TRBV5-1 and TRBJ2-7; 10 nucleotides line up with TRBD1. CDR3 coding DNA: TGCGCCAGCAGCTTGGGGACAGGGGGCTACGAGCAGTACTTC. Amino acids: CASSLGTGGYEQYF.